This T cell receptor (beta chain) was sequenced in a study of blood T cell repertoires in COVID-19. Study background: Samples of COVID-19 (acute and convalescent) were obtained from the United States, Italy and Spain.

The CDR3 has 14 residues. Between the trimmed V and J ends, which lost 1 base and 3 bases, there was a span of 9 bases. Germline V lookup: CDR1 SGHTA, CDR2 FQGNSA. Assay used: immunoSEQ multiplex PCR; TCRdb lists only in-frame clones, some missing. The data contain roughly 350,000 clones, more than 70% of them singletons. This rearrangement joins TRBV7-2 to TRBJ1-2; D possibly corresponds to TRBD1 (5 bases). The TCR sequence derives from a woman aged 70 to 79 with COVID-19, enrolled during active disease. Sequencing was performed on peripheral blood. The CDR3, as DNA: TGTGCCAGCAGCTTAGTTCTAGGGGACTATGGCTACACCTTC. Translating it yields CASSLVLGDYGYTF. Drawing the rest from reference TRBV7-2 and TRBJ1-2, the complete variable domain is GAGVSQSPSNKVTEKGKDVELRCDPISGHTALYWYRQSLGQGLEFLIYFQGNSAPDKSGLPSDRFSAERTGGSVSTLTIQRTQQEDSAVYLCASSLVLGDYGYTFGSGTRLTVV.